This T cell receptor beta chain emerged from a study of CD8 T cells in Susac syndrome. V shed 5 bases and J shed 4 bases, with 12 bases lying between them. There are 13 residues in the CDR3. Germline CDR1 SGHVS, CDR2 FQNEAQ. It was with random hexamers that roughly 0.5 to 1 ug RNA was reverse transcribed. TCRdb reprocessed the immunoSEQ multiplex PCR reads with MiXCR, giving one entry per CDR3 protein. Of about 210,000 distinct CDR3 sequences in the sample, over 90% were seen once. The chain combines TRBV7-8 with TRBJ2-7, with a tentative D call TRBD1 (5 bases). The sequencing sample was made of CD4+ T cells from PBMCs. The TCR originated in a human donor with Susac syndrome. The CDR3 here is CASSVWGLYEQYF. DNA of the CDR3: TGTGCCAGCAGCGTATGGGGCCTATACGAGCAGTACTTC. The full variable domain, with the rest looked up from reference TRBV7-8 and TRBJ2-7, is GAGVSQSPRYKVAKRGQDVALRCDPISGHVSLFWYQQALGQGPEFLTYFQNEAQLDKSGLPSDRFFAERPEGSVSTLKIQRTQQEDSAVYLCASSVWGLYEQYFGPGTRLTVT.